Reported below is one T cell receptor (beta chain). Its antigen has not been determined. Base qualities are not provided; no much larger clone lies one nucleotide away. TCRbeta CDR3 regions were amplified from genomic DNA by means of the immunoSEQ Assay, a bias-controlled multiplex PCR. Per the authors' processing: Nucleated cell counts per sample were estimated from amplification of reference gene primers within the assay. To quantify the absolute abundance of each unique TCRbeta CDR3 rearrangement, sequence reads were collapsed and filtered. Productive Simpson clonality was computed per sample as the square root of Simpson's diversity index over productive rearrangements. Held by TCRdb, this immuneACCESS table contains in-frame sequences only and omits some clones. Under half of the omission traces to an unresolved V gene where checked; the cause of the rest is unknown. The V and J calls and clone size come from that table; D and trimming were worked out from the DNA. Within this sample are some 270,000 clones, with about 84% of them counted one time only. The ten largest account for 5% to 6% of the sample.

This record belongs to a study of blood T cell repertoires in COVID-19 (dated by TCRdb to the early 2020s). With regard to the full study: Samples from collaborators originated in the United States, Italy and Spain and spanned both the acute and convalescent phases of COVID-19. The material from the prospective study consisted of cDNA or gDNA derived from T cells, B-cell-depleted T cells, or PBMCs. Subjects who had been exposed to COVID-19, were actively infected with it, or had recovered from it provided the deeply sampled blood TCRbeta repertoires that made up the dataset. The repertoires were released in a freely available public database meant as a resource for research on the immune response to SARS-CoV-2. The samples were drawn from the first 160 participants of the ongoing ImmuneRACE study and from roughly 1,300 subjects provided by 6 global collaborators. Sample metadata almost always included a de-identified subject ID, COVID-19 status, age in years and sex. Where available, HLA class I and class II types were obtained from metadata supplied by the sample provider rather than from assay-based typing. Study-wide findings and limitations: How much clinical and demographic metadata was included differed by source and by participant, and the metadata was provided uncurated.

From cysteine to phenylalanine, the CDR3 is 13 amino acids long. Only CDR3 DNA is held: 39 bases, read in frame from base 1. The germline V gene (reference sequence) yields LNHDA for CDR1 and SQIVND for CDR2. Deletion took 0 bases off V and 6 bases off J, with a span of 8 bases between the germline ends. At one collaborating source in Seattle, patients were enrolled during active infection and were followed longitudinally through the course of disease. Whole blood was collected in K2EDTA tubes by collaborating institutions according to the institutions' own protocols. For TCRbeta analysis, collaborator samples were shipped as frozen whole blood, as isolated PBMCs, or as DNA extracted from either sample type.

Sequenced input: peripheral blood. Recombination connected TRBV19 to TRBJ1-1; TRBD1 is possibly the D segment (5 matching bases). This clonotype was sampled from a woman of 80 years or more with COVID-19, enrolled during active disease. The bases are TGTGCCAGTAGTATAGATTCCAGGGCTGAAGCTTTCTTT. It encodes CASSIDSRAEAFF.